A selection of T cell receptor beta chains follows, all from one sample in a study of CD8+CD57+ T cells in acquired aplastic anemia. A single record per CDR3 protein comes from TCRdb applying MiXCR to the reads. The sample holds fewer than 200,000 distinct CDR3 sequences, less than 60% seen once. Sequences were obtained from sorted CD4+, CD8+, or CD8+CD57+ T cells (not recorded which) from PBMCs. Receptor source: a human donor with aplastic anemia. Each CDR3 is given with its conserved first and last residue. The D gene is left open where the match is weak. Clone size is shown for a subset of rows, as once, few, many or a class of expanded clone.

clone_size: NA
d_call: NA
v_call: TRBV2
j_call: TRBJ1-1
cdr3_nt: TGTGCCAGCACCCTAGAGAAGGGGCCGAACACTGAAGCTTTCTTT
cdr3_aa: CASTLEKGPNTEAFF

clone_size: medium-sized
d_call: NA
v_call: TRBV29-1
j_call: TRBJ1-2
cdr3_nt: TGCAGCGTTGAACCGACAGGTTCTAACTATGGCTACACCTTC
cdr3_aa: CSVEPTGSNYGYTF

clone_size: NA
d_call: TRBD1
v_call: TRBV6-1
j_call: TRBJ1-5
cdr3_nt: TGTGCCAGCAGTGGAGGACAGGGCGGGGAGCCCCAGCATTTT
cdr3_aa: CASSGGQGGEPQHF

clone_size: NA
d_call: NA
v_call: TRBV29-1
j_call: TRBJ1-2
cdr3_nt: TGCAGCGTTGATGGGGGAGAGTATGGCTACACCTTC
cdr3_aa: CSVDGGEYGYTF

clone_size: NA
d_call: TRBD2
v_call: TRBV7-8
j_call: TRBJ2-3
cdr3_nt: TGTGCCAGCAGCAAGCGACTAGCGGGGAGCACAGATACGCAGTATTTT
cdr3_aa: CASSKRLAGSTDTQYF

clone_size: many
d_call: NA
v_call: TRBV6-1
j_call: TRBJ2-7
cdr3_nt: TGTGCCAGCGGCTTCCCGGAGCAGTACTTC
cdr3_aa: CASGFPEQYF

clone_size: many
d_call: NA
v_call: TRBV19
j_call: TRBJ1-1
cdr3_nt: TGTGCCAGTAGTTCTGGGATTATCACTGAAGCTTTCTTT
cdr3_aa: CASSSGIITEAFF

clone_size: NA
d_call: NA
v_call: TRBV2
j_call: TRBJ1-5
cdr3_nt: TGTGCCAGCAGTGACGGCCAAGAGAATCAGCCCCAGCATTTT
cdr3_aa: CASSDGQENQPQHF

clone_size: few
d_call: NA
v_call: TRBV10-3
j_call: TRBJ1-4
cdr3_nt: TGTGCCATCAGCCGGACAGCTGAAAAACTGTTTTTT
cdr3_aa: CAISRTAEKLFF

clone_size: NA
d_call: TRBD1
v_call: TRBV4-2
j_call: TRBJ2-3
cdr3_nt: TGTGCCAGCAGCCAAGGGGACAGGGGGATTAGAGATACGCAGTATTTT
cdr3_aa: CASSQGDRGIRDTQYF

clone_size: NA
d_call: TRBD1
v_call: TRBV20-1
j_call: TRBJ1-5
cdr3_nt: TGCAGTGCTAGCGCACTTCTAGGGGGCGGTCAGCCCCAGCATTTT
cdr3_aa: CSASALLGGGQPQHF

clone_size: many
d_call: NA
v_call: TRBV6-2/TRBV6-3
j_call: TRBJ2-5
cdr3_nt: TGTGCCAGCAGGACCACACCTGAGGACGTACGACGGAGGGAGACCCAGTACTTC
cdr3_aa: CASRTTPEDVRRRETQYF

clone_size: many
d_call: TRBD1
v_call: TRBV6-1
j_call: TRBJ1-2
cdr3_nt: TGTGCCAGCAGTGAATCACAGGGGATGGGCTATGGCTACACCTTC
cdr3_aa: CASSESQGMGYGYTF

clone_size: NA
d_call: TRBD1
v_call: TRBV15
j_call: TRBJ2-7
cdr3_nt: TGTGCCACCAGCAGGGACAGGGATTGTGTCTCCTACGAGCAGTACTTC
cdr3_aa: CATSRDRDCVSYEQYF

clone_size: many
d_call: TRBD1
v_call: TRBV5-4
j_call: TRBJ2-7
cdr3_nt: TGTGCCAGCAGCTCAGGGACAGGGGGCAACGAGCAGTACTTC
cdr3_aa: CASSSGTGGNEQYF

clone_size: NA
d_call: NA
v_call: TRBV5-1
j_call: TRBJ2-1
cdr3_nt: TGCGCCAGCAGCTTTGTTGCATGGACACTTAGCTCCTACAATGAGCAGTTCTTC
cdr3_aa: CASSFVAWTLSSYNEQFF

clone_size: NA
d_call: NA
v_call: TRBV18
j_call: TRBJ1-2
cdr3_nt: TGTGCCAGCTCACCAAAGGGCTCAGCCTCAGCTAACTATGGCTACACCTTC
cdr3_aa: CASSPKGSASANYGYTF

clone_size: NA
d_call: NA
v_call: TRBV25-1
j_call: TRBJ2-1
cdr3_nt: TGTGCCAGCAGTGCCGAGGCGCCGAGCTCCTACAATGAGCAGTTCTTC
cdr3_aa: CASSAEAPSSYNEQFF

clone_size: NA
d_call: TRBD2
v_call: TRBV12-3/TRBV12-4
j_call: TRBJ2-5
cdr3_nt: TGTGCCAGCAGTTTAGTGCTGGGTGGGGCTAGCGGGGGGCAAGAGACCCAGTACTTC
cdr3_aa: CASSLVLGGASGGQETQYF

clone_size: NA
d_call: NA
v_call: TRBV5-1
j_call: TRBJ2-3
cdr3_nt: TGCGCCAGCAGCTTGGTGGGGGTCACAGATACGCAGTATTTT
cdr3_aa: CASSLVGVTDTQYF

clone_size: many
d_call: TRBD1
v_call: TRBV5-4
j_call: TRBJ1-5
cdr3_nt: TGTGCCAGCAGCTTGGAAGGGGGCAGGGGTAGCAATCAGCCCCAGCATTTT
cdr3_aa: CASSLEGGRGSNQPQHF

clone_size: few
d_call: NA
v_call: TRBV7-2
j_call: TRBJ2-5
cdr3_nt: TGTGCCAGCAGCTTGGTCACAACCCAAGAGACCCAGTACTTC
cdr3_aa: CASSLVTTQETQYF

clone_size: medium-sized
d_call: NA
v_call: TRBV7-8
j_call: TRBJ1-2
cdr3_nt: TGTGCCAGCAGCTTAGCTGGGGGTGGCTACACCTTC
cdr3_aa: CASSLAGGGYTF

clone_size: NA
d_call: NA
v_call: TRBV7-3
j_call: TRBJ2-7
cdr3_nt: TGTGCCTGGAGTTCGTCCAGGGACGAGCAGTACTTC
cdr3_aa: CAWSSSRDEQYF

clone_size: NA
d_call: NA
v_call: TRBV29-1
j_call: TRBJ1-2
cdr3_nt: TGCAGCGTTGGGGAGATCTATGGCTACACCTTC
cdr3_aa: CSVGEIYGYTF

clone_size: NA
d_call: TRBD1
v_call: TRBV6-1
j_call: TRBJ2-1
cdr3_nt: TGTGCCAGCAGTGGGCAGGGGGCGGCGGTTGAGCAGTTCTTC
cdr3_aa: CASSGQGAAVEQFF

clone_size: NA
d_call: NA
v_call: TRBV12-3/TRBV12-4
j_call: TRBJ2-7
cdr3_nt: TGTGCCAGCAGTTTGGGGCGACTGGAGCAGTACTTC
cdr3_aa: CASSLGRLEQYF

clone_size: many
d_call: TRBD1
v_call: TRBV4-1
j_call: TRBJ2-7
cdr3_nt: TGCGCCAGCAGCCACCCCGGACAGGGCTCCTACGAGCAGTACTTC
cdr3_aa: CASSHPGQGSYEQYF

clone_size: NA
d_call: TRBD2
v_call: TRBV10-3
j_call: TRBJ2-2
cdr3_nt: TGTGGCATCAGCCGACTAGCGGGCGACACCGGGGAGCTGTTTTTT
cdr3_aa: CGISRLAGDTGELFF

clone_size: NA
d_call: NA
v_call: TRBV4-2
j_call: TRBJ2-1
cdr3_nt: TGTGCCAGCAGCCCCTGGAATCATGAGCAGTTCTTC
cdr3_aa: CASSPWNHEQFF

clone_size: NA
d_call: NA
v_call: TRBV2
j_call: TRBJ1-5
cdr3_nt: TGTGCCAGCAGCGATGGAGGAGGAAGCAATCAGCCCCAGCATTTT
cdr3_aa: CASSDGGGSNQPQHF

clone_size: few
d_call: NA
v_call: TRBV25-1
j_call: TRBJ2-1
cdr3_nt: TGTGCCAGCAGTGCTCTCCTTGTAGGGGCAATGGGGCAGTTCTTC
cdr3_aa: CASSALLVGAMGQFF

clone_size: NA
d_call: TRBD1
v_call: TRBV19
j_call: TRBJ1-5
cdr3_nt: TGTGCCAGTAGTTCTGACAGGGGGCATAGCAATCAGCCCCAGCATTTT
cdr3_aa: CASSSDRGHSNQPQHF

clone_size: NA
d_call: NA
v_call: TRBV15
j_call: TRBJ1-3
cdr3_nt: TGTGCCACCAGCAGAGATAACAGTGGAAACACCATATATTTT
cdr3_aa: CATSRDNSGNTIYF

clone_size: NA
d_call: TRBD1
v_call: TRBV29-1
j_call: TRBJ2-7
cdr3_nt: TGCAGCGTTGAGGCGGGACAGGGCCCCTCCTACGAGCAGTACTTC
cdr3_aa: CSVEAGQGPSYEQYF

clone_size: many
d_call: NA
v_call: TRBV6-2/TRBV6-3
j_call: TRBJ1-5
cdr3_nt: TGTGCCAGCAGTTACCCCCAGGACAGAAGGAGCAATCAGCCCCAGCATTTT
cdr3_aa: CASSYPQDRRSNQPQHF

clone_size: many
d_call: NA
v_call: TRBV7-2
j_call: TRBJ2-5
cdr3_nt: TGTGCCAGCAGCTTAGAGAGGGAAGAGACCCAGTACTTC
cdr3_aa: CASSLEREETQYF

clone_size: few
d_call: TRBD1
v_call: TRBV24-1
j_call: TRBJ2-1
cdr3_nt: TGTGCCACCAGTGACTCGGACAGGGATCCCAGGAATGAGCAGTTCTTC
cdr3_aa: CATSDSDRDPRNEQFF

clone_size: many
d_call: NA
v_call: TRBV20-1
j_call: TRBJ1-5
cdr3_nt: TGCAGTGCTAGTAGTTTTACTTATAGCAATCAGCCCCAGCATTTT
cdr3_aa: CSASSFTYSNQPQHF

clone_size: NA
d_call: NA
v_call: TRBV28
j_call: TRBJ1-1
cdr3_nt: TGTGCCAGCGACGTCGGTGGGGCTTTCTTT
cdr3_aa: CASDVGGAFF